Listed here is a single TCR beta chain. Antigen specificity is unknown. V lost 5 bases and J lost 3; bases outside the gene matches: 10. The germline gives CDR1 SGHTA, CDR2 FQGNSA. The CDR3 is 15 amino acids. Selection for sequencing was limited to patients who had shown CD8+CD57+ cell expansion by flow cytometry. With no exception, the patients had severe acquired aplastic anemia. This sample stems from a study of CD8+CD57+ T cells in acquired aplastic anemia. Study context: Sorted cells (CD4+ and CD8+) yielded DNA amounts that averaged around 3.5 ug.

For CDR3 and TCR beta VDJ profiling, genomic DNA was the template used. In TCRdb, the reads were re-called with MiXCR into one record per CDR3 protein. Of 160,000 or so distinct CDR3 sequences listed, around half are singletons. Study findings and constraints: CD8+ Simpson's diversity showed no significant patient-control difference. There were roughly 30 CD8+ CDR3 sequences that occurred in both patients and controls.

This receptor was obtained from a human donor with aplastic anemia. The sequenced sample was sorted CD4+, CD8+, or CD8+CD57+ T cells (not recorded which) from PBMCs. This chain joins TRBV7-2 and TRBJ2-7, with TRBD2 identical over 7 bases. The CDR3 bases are TGTGCCAGCAGCGCCACCGGGCGGGGGATCTACGAGCAGTACTTC. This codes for CASSATGRGIYEQYF.